These T cell receptor beta chains were read from a single sample in a study of blood T cell repertoires in COVID-19. The protocol was immunoSEQ multiplex PCR, while the TCRdb copy is restricted to in-frame clones and leaves out a portion. Counted here are nearly 200,000 clones, around four fifths occurring once; the ten biggest clones make up around 0.93%. The source material was peripheral blood. The source of these receptors is a man aged 55-75 years with COVID-19, enrolled during active disease. Each CDR3 is given with its conserved first and last residue. The D gene is left open where the match is weak. Clone size is shown for a subset of rows, as once, few, many or a class of expanded clone.

-	TRBV6-5	TRBJ1-3	-	CASSYSTGRGNTIYF
-	TRBV9	TRBJ2-1	-	CASSVVQEPYNEQFF
once	TRBV19	TRBJ1-5	-	CASSMMSGNQPQHF
-	TRBV5-5	TRBJ2-7	-	CASSLAVDYEQYF
-	TRBV3-1/TRBV3-2	TRBJ2-7	TRBD1	CASSQAWDRTYEQYF
-	TRBV25-1	TRBJ2-6	-	CASSEVSGGSSGANVLTF
-	TRBV5-1	TRBJ1-3	-	CASSTWGGTPGNTIYF
-	TRBV7-9	TRBJ2-5	-	CASSHRPGVETQYF
-	TRBV7-8	TRBJ1-4	TRBD1	CASRRPGQGNEKLFF
-	TRBV5-1	TRBJ1-3	TRBD1	CASSLGTGGSKSSGNTIYF
-	TRBV5-1	TRBJ1-5	TRBD1	CASSVGQGQQPQHF
-	TRBV4-2	TRBJ2-7	TRBD2	CASSQALAGEQCF
-	TRBV11-2	TRBJ2-1	TRBD1	CASSLARTGEFHNEQFF
-	TRBV2	TRBJ2-7	-	CASSEATGLPYEQYF
-	TRBV3-1/TRBV3-2	TRBJ2-1	-	CASSQVRGEQFF
-	TRBV5-1	TRBJ2-2	-	CASSLEFMDTGELFF
-	TRBV7-9	TRBJ1-6	TRBD1	CASSERQGDSSPLHF
-	TRBV29-1	TRBJ1-1	TRBD1	CSVTGVIGTEAFF
-	TRBV4-2	TRBJ1-5	-	CASSQQNSQPQHF
-	TRBV6-2/TRBV6-3	TRBJ2-2	-	CASSPTGPTGELFF
-	TRBV3-1/TRBV3-2	TRBJ2-5	TRBD1	CASSPDRTYQYF
-	TRBV5-6	TRBJ1-5	-	CASSSDRNQPQHF
-	TRBV3-1/TRBV3-2	TRBJ1-4	-	CASSQGWSDNEKLFF
-	TRBV2	TRBJ2-7	-	CASARVYEQYF
-	TRBV11-2	TRBJ1-2	-	CASSFAGTQSNYGYTF
once	TRBV19	TRBJ2-1	-	CASSTSTGYNEQFF
-	TRBV5-1	TRBJ1-3	TRBD1	CASSTQPTGASGNTIYF
-	TRBV28	TRBJ2-1	-	CASKEGFGSEQFF
-	TRBV6-1	TRBJ2-7	TRBD1	CASSEIGQGPYEQYF
-	TRBV5-1	TRBJ2-5	-	CASSGDGGLETQYF
once	TRBV5-4	TRBJ2-6	-	CASSQSRTGANVLTF
-	TRBV28	TRBJ2-7	-	CATRGGISSYEQYF
-	TRBV6-5	TRBJ2-1	TRBD1	CASSYQGVYNEQFF
-	TRBV4-3	TRBJ1-1	-	CASSQERFGGASAFF
-	TRBV10-1	TRBJ1-2	TRBD1	CASSPGGQGYGYTF